Listed below are T cell receptor beta chains from one sample, sequenced in a study of T cell changes during pregnancy in multiple sclerosis. Sequenced by immunoSEQ multiplex PCR; TCRdb stores in-frame clones only, minus some. The table includes 50,000 or so clones, roughly 92% detected once. The sample consisted of peripheral blood, taken in the third trimester of pregnancy. The receptor set was obtained from a female donor with multiple sclerosis, enrolled in a pregnancy study. CDR3s include the opening cysteine and the closing phenylalanine or tryptophan. A D gene is named only where the DNA matches it firmly. Clone size is stated in some rows and not others, as once, few, many or a class when expanded.

abundance	v_gene	j_gene	d_gene	CDR3aa	CDR3nt
NA	TRBV11-3	TRBJ2-7	TRBD2	CASSLMLAGGPAEQYF	TGTGCCAGCAGCTTAATGCTAGCGGGAGGACCGGCCGAGCAGTACTTC
NA	TRBV4-2	TRBJ1-1	TRBD1	CASSRQGLGNTEAFF	TGTGCCAGCAGCCGACAGGGACTGGGGAACACTGAAGCTTTCTTT
NA	TRBV5-4	TRBJ1-2	TRBD1	CASSRDRANYGYTF	TGTGCCAGCAGCCGGGACAGAGCTAACTATGGCTACACCTTC
NA	TRBV27	TRBJ2-7	NA	CASSRGYEQYF	TGTGCCAGCAGTCGGGGGTACGAGCAGTACTTC
NA	TRBV19	TRBJ1-1	TRBD1	CATTGGAEAFF	TGTGCCACGACAGGGGGTGCTGAAGCTTTCTTT
NA	TRBV27	TRBJ1-2	NA	CASSSALGGSDGYTF	TGTGCCAGCAGTTCCGCCTTGGGGGGGTCTGATGGCTACACCTTC
NA	TRBV7-2	TRBJ1-4	NA	CASSPSSQGGIEKLFF	TGTGCCAGCAGCCCCTCGTCTCAGGGTGGAATTGAAAAACTGTTTTTT
NA	TRBV13	TRBJ2-1	TRBD2	CASSSGTSGAMKNNEQFF	TGTGCCAGCAGCTCCGGGACTAGCGGGGCTATGAAGAACAATGAGCAGTTCTTC
NA	TRBV15	TRBJ2-2	TRBD2	CATSRELAGRGTGELFF	TGTGCCACCAGCAGAGAACTAGCGGGAAGGGGCACCGGGGAGCTGTTTTTT
few	TRBV7-2	TRBJ1-2	NA	CASRSWSPGYTF	TGTGCCAGCAGGAGCTGGTCGCCTGGCTACACCTTC
once	TRBV27	TRBJ2-1	TRBD1	CASSKGQGPYNEQFF	TGTGCCAGCAGCAAGGGACAGGGGCCCTACAATGAGCAGTTCTTC
NA	TRBV4-3	TRBJ2-3	TRBD1	CASSRETGGPRNTQYF	TGCGCCAGCAGCCGAGAGACAGGGGGCCCCCGGAATACGCAGTATTTT
NA	TRBV5-1	TRBJ2-7	NA	CASSPSATPIEQYF	TGCGCCAGCAGCCCCAGCGCTACCCCCATCGAGCAGTACTTC
NA	TRBV10-3	TRBJ2-5	NA	CAISYARGMETQYF	TGTGCCATCAGTTATGCTCGGGGGATGGAGACCCAGTACTTC
NA	TRBV12-1	TRBJ2-7	NA	CASRGPGQQLYEQYF	TGTGCCAGCAGGGGACCGGGACAGCAGCTCTACGAGCAGTACTTC
NA	TRBV18	TRBJ1-1	TRBD1	CASSPPGQSMNTEAFF	TGTGCCAGCTCGCCGCCGGGACAGAGCATGAACACTGAAGCTTTCTTT
NA	TRBV4-2	TRBJ2-5	TRBD2	CASSRAAGAPQYF	TGTGCCAGCAGCCGGGCAGCGGGAGCGCCCCAGTACTTC
NA	TRBV28	TRBJ1-1	NA	CASSLFTSNTEAFF	TGTGCCAGCAGTTTATTCACATCGAACACTGAAGCTTTCTTT
NA	TRBV4-3	TRBJ2-3	TRBD2	CASSQEEGPGLAGGPTDTQYF	TGCGCCAGCAGCCAAGAGGAGGGGCCGGGACTAGCGGGAGGGCCAACAGATACGCAGTATTTT
NA	TRBV7-7	TRBJ2-5	NA	CASSPKAEDQETQYF	TGTGCTAGCAGCCCAAAAGCGGAGGACCAAGAGACCCAGTACTTC
few	TRBV29-1	TRBJ2-3	TRBD2	CSVERRGLRLAADTQYF	TGCAGCGTTGAAAGGAGGGGACTACGCTTAGCGGCAGATACGCAGTATTTT
NA	TRBV18	TRBJ2-3	NA	CASSPRLSSTDTQYF	TGTGCCAGCTCACCCCGGTTGTCTAGCACAGATACGCAGTATTTT
NA	TRBV7-2	TRBJ2-7	TRBD2	CASSLNIAGGGRYEQYF	TGTGCCAGCAGCCTTAATATAGCGGGAGGTGGGAGATACGAGCAGTACTTC
NA	TRBV29-1	TRBJ2-6	NA	CSVPRKKGAGANVLTF	TGCAGCGTCCCAAGAAAAAAGGGGGCTGGGGCCAACGTCCTGACTTTC
few	TRBV7-9	TRBJ1-1	TRBD1	CASSLATGGKTEAFF	TGTGCCAGCAGCTTAGCGACAGGGGGTAAAACTGAAGCTTTCTTT
NA	TRBV28	TRBJ2-3	NA	CASSSSATDTQYF	TGTGCCAGCAGTTCTAGCGCCACAGATACGCAGTATTTT
NA	TRBV7-6	TRBJ2-1	NA	CASSLRTTNEQFF	TGTGCCAGCAGCTTAAGGACTACAAATGAGCAGTTCTTC
NA	TRBV20-1	TRBJ2-1	NA	CSAVKRGEQFF	TGCAGTGCGGTAAAGCGAGGCGAGCAGTTCTTC
NA	TRBV12-5	TRBJ2-5	TRBD1	CASGFLTGGTETQYF	TGTGCTAGTGGTTTCCTGACAGGGGGCACGGAGACCCAGTACTTC
NA	TRBV18	TRBJ2-7	NA	CASSPVLAQNEQYF	TGTGCCAGCTCACCGGTACTAGCTCAGAACGAGCAGTACTTC
NA	TRBV4-1	TRBJ2-7	TRBD2	CASSQGTSGYYEQYF	TGCGCCAGCAGCCAAGGGACTAGCGGTTACTACGAGCAGTACTTC
NA	TRBV19	TRBJ2-7	NA	CASSIGQGHSPYEQYF	TGTGCCAGTAGTATAGGGCAGGGCCATAGCCCCTACGAGCAGTACTTC
once	TRBV7-9	TRBJ2-7	TRBD1	CASSLETGAYEQYF	TGTGCCAGCAGCTTAGAAACAGGGGCCTACGAGCAGTACTTC
NA	TRBV10-3	TRBJ1-3	NA	CAIRAGLSGNTIYF	TGTGCCATCAGGGCAGGCCTCTCTGGAAACACCATATATTTT
NA	TRBV13	TRBJ2-7	TRBD1	CASSEGTGSSYEQYF	TGTGCCAGCAGCGAAGGGACAGGGAGCTCCTACGAGCAGTACTTC
NA	TRBV18	TRBJ1-1	TRBD1	CASSKGQGMEAFF	TGTGCCAGCTCAAAGGGACAGGGGATGGAAGCTTTCTTT
NA	TRBV7-3	TRBJ2-1	TRBD2	CASSLPSGPDPSSYNEQFF	TGTGCCAGCAGCTTACCTAGCGGGCCTGACCCTAGCTCCTACAATGAGCAGTTCTTC
NA	TRBV4-3	TRBJ2-7	TRBD2	CASSQGTSGPYEQYF	TGCGCCAGCAGCCAAGGGACTAGCGGTCCCTACGAGCAGTACTTC
NA	TRBV14	TRBJ2-7	NA	CASSLYGYEQYF	TGTGCCAGCAGCCTCTACGGGTACGAGCAGTACTTC
NA	TRBV7-2	TRBJ2-1	TRBD2	CASSSTGRERHDEQFF	TGTGCCAGCAGCTCCACGGGGCGGGAGAGACATGATGAGCAGTTCTTC
NA	TRBV2	TRBJ2-1	TRBD2	CASSDVGTSKNEQFF	TGTGCCAGCAGTGATGTAGGGACTAGTAAAAATGAGCAGTTCTTC
NA	TRBV7-2	TRBJ1-2	NA	CASSFPQGGGYTF	TGTGCCAGCAGCTTCCCACAGGGTGGGGGCTACACCTTC
NA	TRBV2	TRBJ2-5	NA	CASSPSSETQYF	TGTGCCAGCAGCCCCTCGAGTGAGACCCAGTACTTC
NA	TRBV6-1	TRBJ2-1	TRBD1	CASSEATIGQGGVYNEQFF	TGTGCCAGCAGTGAAGCAACAATCGGACAGGGCGGTGTATACAATGAGCAGTTCTTC
NA	TRBV5-4	TRBJ1-3	NA	CASSLDSGNTIYF	TGTGCCAGCAGCCTGGACAGTGGAAACACCATATATTTT
NA	TRBV5-4	TRBJ2-6	TRBD1	CASSDRGQGDNVLTF	TGTGCCAGCAGCGATAGGGGACAGGGCGATAACGTCCTGACTTTC